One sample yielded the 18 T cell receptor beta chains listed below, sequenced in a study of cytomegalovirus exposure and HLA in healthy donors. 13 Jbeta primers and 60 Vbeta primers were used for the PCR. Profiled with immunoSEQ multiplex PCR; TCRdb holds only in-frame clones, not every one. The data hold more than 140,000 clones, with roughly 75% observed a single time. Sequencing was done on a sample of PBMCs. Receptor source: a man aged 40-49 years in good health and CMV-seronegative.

Here the CDR3 reads CASSARTAVMGPYGYTF. DNA for the CDR3: TGTGCCAGCAGCGCCCGGACCGCCGTTATGGGGCCCTATGGCTACACCTTC. The chain couples TRBV9 to TRBJ1-2, with TRBD1 as a possible D gene (5 bases). The CDR3 loop spans 17 amino acids. V shed 3 bases and J shed 4 bases, with 22 bases lying between them. Germline V gene data show CDR1 as SGDLS and CDR2 as YYNGEE.

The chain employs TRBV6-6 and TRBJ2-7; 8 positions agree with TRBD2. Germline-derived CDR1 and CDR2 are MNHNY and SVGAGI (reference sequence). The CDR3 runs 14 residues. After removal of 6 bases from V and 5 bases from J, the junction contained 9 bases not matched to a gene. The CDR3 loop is CASRASGGGDEQYF. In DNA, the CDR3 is TGTGCCAGCAGGGCAAGCGGGGGCGGAGACGAGCAGTACTTC.

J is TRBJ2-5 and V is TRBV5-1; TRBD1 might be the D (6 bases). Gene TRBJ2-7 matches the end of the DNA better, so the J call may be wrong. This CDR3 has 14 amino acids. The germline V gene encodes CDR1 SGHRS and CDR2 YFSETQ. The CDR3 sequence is CASSLGTAAYEQYF. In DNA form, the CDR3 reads TGCGCCAGCAGCTTGGGGACAGCCGCCTACGAGCAGTACTTC.

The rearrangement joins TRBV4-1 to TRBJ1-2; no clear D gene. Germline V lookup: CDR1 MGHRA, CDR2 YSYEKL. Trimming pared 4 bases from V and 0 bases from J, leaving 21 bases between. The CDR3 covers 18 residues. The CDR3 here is CASSLETSMVGSNYGYTF. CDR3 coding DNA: TGCGCCAGCAGCCTAGAGACATCAATGGTTGGTTCTAACTATGGCTACACCTTC.

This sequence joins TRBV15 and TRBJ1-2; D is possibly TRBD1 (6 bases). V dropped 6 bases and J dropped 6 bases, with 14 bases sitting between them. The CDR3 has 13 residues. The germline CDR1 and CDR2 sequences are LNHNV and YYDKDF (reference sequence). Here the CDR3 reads CATRDAGVDGYTF. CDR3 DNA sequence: TGTGCCACCAGGGATGCAGGGGTGGATGGCTACACCTTC.

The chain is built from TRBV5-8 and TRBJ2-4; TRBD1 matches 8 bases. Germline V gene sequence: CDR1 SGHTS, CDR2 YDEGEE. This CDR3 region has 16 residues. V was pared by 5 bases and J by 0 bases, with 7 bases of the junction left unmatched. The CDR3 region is CASRKRQGQAKNIQYF. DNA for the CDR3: TGTGCCAGCAGAAAAAGACAGGGGCAAGCCAAAAACATTCAGTACTTC.

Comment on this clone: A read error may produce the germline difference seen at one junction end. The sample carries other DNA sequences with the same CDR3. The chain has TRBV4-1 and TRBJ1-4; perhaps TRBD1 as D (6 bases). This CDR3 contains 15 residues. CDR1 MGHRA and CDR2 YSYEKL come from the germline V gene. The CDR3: CASTVQGTADEKLFF. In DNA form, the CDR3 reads TGCGCTAGCACCGTACAGGGTACAGCGGATGAAAAACTGTTTTTT.

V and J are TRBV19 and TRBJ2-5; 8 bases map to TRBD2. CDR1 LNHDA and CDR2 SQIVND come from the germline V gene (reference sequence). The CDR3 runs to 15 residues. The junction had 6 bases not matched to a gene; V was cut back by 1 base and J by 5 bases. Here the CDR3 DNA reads TGTGCCAGTAGTATAGCGGGAGGGGGAGGCGAGACCCAGTACTTC. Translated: CASSIAGGGGETQYF.

In nucleotides, the CDR3 is TGTGCCATCAGGACTAGCGGGGGGGCAGTTTGGGAGACCCAGTACTTC. It codes for CAIRTSGGAVWETQYF. The rearrangement uses TRBV2 and TRBJ2-5, with TRBD2 identical over 15 bases. Germline V gene lookup returns CDR1 SNHLY and CDR2 FYNNEI. After removal of 10 bases from V and 5 bases from J, the junction contained 11 bases not matched to a gene. CDR3 size: 16 residues.

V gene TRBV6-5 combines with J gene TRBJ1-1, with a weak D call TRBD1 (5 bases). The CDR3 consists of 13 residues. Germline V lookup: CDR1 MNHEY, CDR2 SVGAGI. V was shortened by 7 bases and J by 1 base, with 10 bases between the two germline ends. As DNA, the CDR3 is TGTGCCAGCAATCGCGACAGGAACACTGAAGCTTTCTTT. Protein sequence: CASNRDRNTEAFF.

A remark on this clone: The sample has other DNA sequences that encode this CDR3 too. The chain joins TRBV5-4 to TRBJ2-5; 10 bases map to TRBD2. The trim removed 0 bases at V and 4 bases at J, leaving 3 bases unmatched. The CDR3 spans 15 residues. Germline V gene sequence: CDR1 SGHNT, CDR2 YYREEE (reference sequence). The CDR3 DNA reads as TGTGCCAGCAGCTTGGCAGCGGGGGGGAGAGAGACCCAGTACTTC. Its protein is CASSLAAGGRETQYF.

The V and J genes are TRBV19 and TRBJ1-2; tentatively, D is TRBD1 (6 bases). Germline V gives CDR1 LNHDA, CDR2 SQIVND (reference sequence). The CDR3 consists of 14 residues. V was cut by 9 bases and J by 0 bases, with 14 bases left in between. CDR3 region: CARGGAAPNYGYTF. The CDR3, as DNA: TGTGCCAGGGGGGGGGCAGCACCTAACTATGGCTACACCTTC. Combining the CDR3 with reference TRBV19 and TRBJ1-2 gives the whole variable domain DGGITQSPKYLFRKEGQNVTLSCEQNLNHDAMYWYRQDPGQGLRLIYYSQIVNDFQKGDIAEGYSVSREKKESFPLTVTSAQKNPTAFYLCARGGAAPNYGYTFGSGTRLTVV.

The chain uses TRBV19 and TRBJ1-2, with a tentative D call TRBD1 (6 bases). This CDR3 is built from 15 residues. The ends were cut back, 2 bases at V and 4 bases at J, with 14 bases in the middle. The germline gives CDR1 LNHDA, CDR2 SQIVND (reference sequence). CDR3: CASSIFQGLGYGYTF. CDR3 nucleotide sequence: TGTGCCAGTAGTATATTCCAGGGGTTGGGCTATGGCTACACCTTC.

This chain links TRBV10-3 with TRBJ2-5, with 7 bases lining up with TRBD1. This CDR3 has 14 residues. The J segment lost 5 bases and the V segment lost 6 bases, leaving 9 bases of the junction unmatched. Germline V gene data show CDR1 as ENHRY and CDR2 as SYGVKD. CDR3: CAIRGTAPRETQYF. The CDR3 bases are TGTGCCATCAGAGGGACAGCTCCACGGGAGACCCAGTACTTC.

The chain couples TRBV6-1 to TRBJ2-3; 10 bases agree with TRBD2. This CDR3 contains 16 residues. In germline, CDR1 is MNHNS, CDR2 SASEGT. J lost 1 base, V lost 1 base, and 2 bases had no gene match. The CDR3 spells CASSEGLAGGTDTQYF. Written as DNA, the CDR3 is TGTGCCAGCAGTGAAGGGCTAGCGGGGGGCACAGATACGCAGTATTTT.

Written as DNA, the CDR3 is TGTGCCAGCAGTGCCGCGTCTGGGGCCAACGTCCTGACTTTC. Translating it yields CASSAASGANVLTF. The V gene is TRBV28, the J gene TRBJ2-6, with D unclear. Germline loops: CDR1 MDHEN, CDR2 SYDVKM. CDR3 size: 14 residues. The V gene lost 5 bases and the J gene lost 1 base, with 6 bases spanning the gap. The full variable domain, with the rest looked up from reference TRBV28 and TRBJ2-6, is DVKVTQSSRYLVKRTGEKVFLECVQDMDHENMFWYRQDPGLGLRLIYFSYDVKMKEKGDIPEGYSVSREKKERFSLILESASTNQTSMYLCASSAASGANVLTFGAGSRLTVL.

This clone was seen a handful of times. The CDR3 DNA sequence: TGTGCCAGCAGCTCCGGACAGGTCACAGATACGCAGTATTTT. Amino acid sequence: CASSSGQVTDTQYF. This chain uses TRBV5-6 with TRBJ2-3; 7 positions agree with TRBD1. With V trimmed by 3 bases and J by 2 bases, 3 bases remained unmatched. Germline CDR1 and CDR2: SGHDT and YYEEEE. The length of the CDR3 is 14 residues.

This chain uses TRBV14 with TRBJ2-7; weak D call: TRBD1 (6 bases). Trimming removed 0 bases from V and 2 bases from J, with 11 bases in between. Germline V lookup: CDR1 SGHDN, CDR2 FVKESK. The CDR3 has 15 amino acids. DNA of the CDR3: TGTGCCAGCAGCCAAGAACAGGGTTTCACCTACGAGCAGTACTTC. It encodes CASSQEQGFTYEQYF.